Listed here are 25 T cell receptor beta chains from one sample, sequenced in a study of CD8+ T cells in alopecia areata. RNA extraction was followed by reverse transcription into cDNA, which acted as the sequencing template. Assay used: immunoSEQ multiplex PCR; TCRdb lists only in-frame clones, some missing. Of about 100,000 clones detected, roughly 84% appear once; the ten largest clones hold over 20%. The treatment denotes: oral pan-JAK inhibitor, 5-10 mg twice daily. The material sequenced was CD8+ T cells sorted from blood, taken at week 24, from a patient treated with tofacitinib. The receptor source for this set is a human donor with alopecia areata.

The chain couples TRBV7-8 to TRBJ2-3; D is undetermined. The CDR3 runs 15 residues. Germline-derived CDR1 and CDR2 are SGHVS and FQNEAQ. The V gene lost 5 bases and the J gene lost 2 bases, with 14 bases spanning the gap. CDR3 sequence (DNA): TGTGCCAGCAGCCTCCCAGAGGTGGACACAGATACGCAGTATTTT. It yields the protein CASSLPEVDTDTQYF.

The rearrangement uses TRBV7-9 and TRBJ2-1, with D unclear. The ends were cut back, 1 base at V and 1 base at J, with 17 bases in the middle. Looked up from germline, CDR1 is SEHNR and CDR2 is FQNEAQ (reference sequence). This CDR3 region has 18 residues. This CDR3 is CASSLVAGRRRSYNEQFF. CDR3 nucleotides: TGTGCCAGCAGCTTAGTAGCAGGTCGCAGACGATCCTACAATGAGCAGTTCTTC. Full variable domain (rest looked up from reference TRBV7-9 and TRBJ2-1): DTGVSQNPRHKITKRGQNVTFRCDPISEHNRLYWYRQTLGQGPEFLTYFQNEAQLEKSRLLSDRFSAERPKGSFSTLEIQRTEQGDSAMYLCASSLVAGRRRSYNEQFFGPGTRLTVL.

The J gene is TRBJ1-4, the V gene TRBV5-6, with D possibly matching TRBD1 (6 bases). The CDR3 length is 15 residues. V lost 0 bases and J 3 bases, leaving 9 bases between the germline ends. Germline V lookup: CDR1 SGHDT, CDR2 YYEEEE. CDR3 in DNA: TGTGCCAGCAGCTTGGGGGGGACATCTAATGAAAAACTGTTTTTT. Its translation is CASSLGGTSNEKLFF.

This chain links TRBV7-8 with TRBJ2-2, with TRBD1 identical over 11 bases. Germline CDR1 is SGHVS and CDR2 is FQNEAQ. This CDR3 comprises 17 residues. The V gene end was trimmed by 2 bases and the J gene end by 4 bases; junction bases not matched to a gene: 6. The chain's CDR3 is CASSLTTGTGGTGELFF. As DNA, the CDR3 is TGTGCCAGCAGCTTAACTACGGGGACAGGGGGCACCGGGGAGCTGTTTTTT.

The rearrangement links TRBV14 to TRBJ2-1, with D possibly TRBD1 on 5 matching bases. V was cut by 3 bases and J by 8 bases, with 17 bases left in between. CDR3 length: 15 amino acids. Germline assignment: CDR1 SGHDN and CDR2 FVKESK. The CDR3 DNA sequence: TGTGCCAGCAGCCAGGACGCAGGGATATGGGATGAGCAGTTCTTC. This encodes CASSQDAGIWDEQFF. The full variable domain, its missing parts supplied by reference TRBV14 and TRBJ2-1, is EAGVTQFPSHSVIEKGQTVTLRCDPISGHDNLYWYRRVMGKEIKFLLHFVKESKQDESGMPNNRFLAERTGGTYSTLKVQPAELEDSGVYFCASSQDAGIWDEQFFGPGTRLTVL.

This clone was seen only a few times. The chain links TRBV4-1 to TRBJ2-1; 8 nucleotides match TRBD1. Trimming cost V 1 base and J 8 bases; bases outside gene matches: 10. The CDR3 extends over 16 amino acids. Germline V CDR1 and CDR2: MGHRA, YSYEKL. CDR3 loop: CASSQGVTGDVYEQFF. As DNA, the CDR3 is TGCGCCAGCAGCCAAGGGGTGACAGGGGATGTTTATGAGCAGTTCTTC.

The gene calls are TRBV4-1 and TRBJ1-3, with D maybe TRBD1 (5 bases). Germline assignment: CDR1 MGHRA and CDR2 YSYEKL. CDR3 size: 15 residues. V lost 4 bases and J 4 bases, leaving 14 bases between the germline ends. CDR3: CASSRHPGAGNTIYF. The CDR3 DNA reads as TGCGCCAGCAGCCGCCATCCCGGGGCCGGAAACACCATATATTTT.

The chain recombines TRBV5-1 with TRBJ2-2, with a possible D match to TRBD2 (6 bases). Deletions cut 6 bases from V and 4 bases from J, with 19 bases between. Germline V gene data show CDR1 as SGHRS and CDR2 as YFSETQ. This CDR3 has 16 amino acids. DNA for the CDR3: TGCGCCAGCAAGGTGGCGACCGGGGGAATCACCGGGGAGCTGTTTTTT. It specifies CASKVATGGITGELFF.

The sample holds one count of this clone. The chain joins TRBV27 to TRBJ2-5, with 8 bases aligning to TRBD2. Trimming took 8 bases from V and 5 from J; bases not matched to a gene: 10. Germline V gene lookup returns CDR1 MNHEY and CDR2 SMNVEV (reference sequence). This CDR3 region has 14 residues. CDR3 DNA: TGTGCCAGCGGGCGGGGGGTCAGCGGCGAGACCCAGTACTTC. Translated: CASGRGVSGETQYF.

As for this clone: Within the sample, other DNA sequences also encode this same CDR3. The chain joins TRBV5-6 to TRBJ1-5, with no clear D. Per the germline V gene, CDR1 is SGHDT and CDR2 is YYEEEE. The CDR3 consists of 15 residues. The ends were cut back, 0 bases at V and 1 base at J, with 8 bases in the middle. DNA of the CDR3: TGTGCCAGCAGCTTGGGGCAGGCAAGCAATCAGCCCCAGCATTTT. Its protein product is CASSLGQASNQPQHF.

The CDR3 DNA reads as TGCGCCAGCAGCTTTAACCGTAACAATGAGCAGTTCTTC. Encoded protein: CASSFNRNNEQFF. This chain connects TRBV5-1 to TRBJ2-1; D remains unclear. Germline CDR1 and CDR2: SGHRS and YFSETQ. V lost 2 bases and J lost 5, with 8 bases in between. The CDR3 sequence is 13 residues long.

This chain links TRBV9 with TRBJ2-3, with D possibly matching TRBD1 (7 bases). V dropped 4 bases and J dropped 2 bases, with 11 bases sitting between them. Germline V gives CDR1 SGDLS, CDR2 YYNGEE. The CDR3 spans 14 residues. The CDR3: CASSPRGVTDTQYF. The CDR3 coding sequence is TGTGCCAGCAGCCCCAGGGGGGTCACAGATACGCAGTATTTT. The whole variable domain, remainder taken from reference TRBV9 and TRBJ2-3, is DSGVTQTPKHLITATGQRVTLRCSPRSGDLSVYWYQQSLDQGLQFLIQYYNGEERAKGNILERFSAQQFPDLHSELNLSSLELGDSALYFCASSPRGVTDTQYFGPGTRLTVL.

This rearrangement joins TRBV29-1 to TRBJ2-5; D is perhaps TRBD1 (7 bases). CDR3 size: 14 residues. Germline CDR1 reads SQVTM; CDR2 reads ANQGSEA. The V end lost 6 bases, the J end lost 3 bases, and 17 bases lay between the germline ends. This CDR3 reads CSVSQGGIEETQYF. The CDR3 nucleotides read TGCAGCGTCAGCCAGGGGGGAATAGAAGAGACCCAGTACTTC.

With respect to this clone: Sequence at one end of the junction differs from germline and may be a read error. The chain recombines TRBV7-2 with TRBJ2-5; TRBD1 or TRBD2 may be the D gene (6 bases each). Germline V gene sequence: CDR1 SGHTA, CDR2 FQGNSA. This CDR3 is 13 amino acids long. The CDR3 sequence: CASSQPEEGHQDF. The CDR3 region has the DNA TGTGCCAGCAGCCAACCCGAGGAGGGACACCAAGACTTC.

The V call is TRBV2, the J call TRBJ2-1; D may be TRBD2 (6 bases). The germline V gene has CDR1 SNHLY and CDR2 FYNNEI. This CDR3 spans 14 amino acids. Trimming took 4 bases from V and 3 from J, leaving 10 bases between them. In DNA, the CDR3 is TGTGCCAGCAGTGGGCGGGGCGTCTACAATGAGCAGTTCTTC. This sequence encodes CASSGRGVYNEQFF.

This clone was counted a single time. The V and J genes are TRBV9 and TRBJ2-7; 9 nucleotides agree with TRBD2. Germline V CDR1 and CDR2: SGDLS, YYNGEE. The CDR3 sequence is 15 residues long. The ends lost 0 bases at V and 4 bases at J; junction bases unmatched: 5. In DNA, the CDR3 is TGTGCCAGCAGCGTAGGCGATAGCGGGGGATACGAGCAGTACTTC. Its translation: CASSVGDSGGYEQYF.

This chain uses TRBV6-5 with TRBJ2-2; D is unclear. Germline V CDR1 and CDR2: MNHEY, SVGAGI. V was pared by 2 bases and J by 8 bases, with 9 bases between. The CDR3 totals 13 residues. The CDR3 protein is CASSYTSRGELFF. DNA of the CDR3: TGTGCCAGCAGTTACACCTCGAGGGGGGAGCTGTTTTTT.

A few counts support this clone. The rearrangement links TRBV11-2 to TRBJ2-2; D is perhaps TRBD1 (6 bases). CDR3 length equals 16 residues. Trimming removed 0 bases at V and 0 bases at J, with 8 bases between. From germline, CDR1 is SGHAT and CDR2 FQNNGV. As DNA, the CDR3 is TGTGCCAGCAGCTTAGATTGGGGGCCGAACACCGGGGAGCTGTTTTTT. This gives the protein CASSLDWGPNTGELFF.

The J gene is TRBJ2-7, the V gene TRBV4-1, with a possible D match to TRBD2 (6 bases). The CDR3 totals 15 residues. With 0 bases removed from V and 5 bases from J, the gap between germline ends came to 14 bases. Germline V gene data show CDR1 as MGHRA and CDR2 as YSYEKL. The CDR3 reads CASSQEAGPGDEQYF. CDR3 nucleotides: TGCGCCAGCAGCCAAGAGGCTGGGCCGGGAGACGAGCAGTACTTC.

The CDR3: CASQPGGGSRYEQYF. DNA of the CDR3: TGTGCCAGCCAGCCAGGCGGGGGCTCCAGATACGAGCAGTACTTC. The chain combines TRBV6-5 with TRBJ2-5, with a possible D match to TRBD2 (7 bases). The J call could be wrong; TRBJ2-7 is a better fit for the DNA end. The CDR3 has 15 amino acids. Germline V CDR1 and CDR2: MNHEY, SVGAGI.

The chain links TRBV4-2 to TRBJ2-3, with TRBD2 identical over 13 bases. CDR1 is LGHNA and CDR2 is YNFKEQ in the germline V gene. After removal of 1 base from V and 4 bases from J, the junction contained 5 bases not matched to a gene. CDR3 length equals 17 residues. The chain's CDR3 is CASSQVTSGGASDTQYF. As DNA, the CDR3 is TGTGCCAGCAGCCAAGTCACTAGCGGGGGGGCGTCAGATACGCAGTATTTT.

V is TRBV7-9 and J is TRBJ2-5; D possibly uses TRBD1 or TRBD2 (6 bases each). This CDR3 spans 14 amino acids. Germline V gives CDR1 SEHNR, CDR2 FQNEAQ (reference sequence). V lost 2 bases and J 5 bases, leaving 12 bases between the germline ends. The CDR3 DNA sequence: TGTGCCAGCAGCTTAACGGGGGCTGCTGAGACCCAGTACTTC. Protein product: CASSLTGAAETQYF.

J is TRBJ2-7 and V is TRBV6-5, with 12 bases aligning to TRBD2. Germline V gene sequence: CDR1 MNHEY, CDR2 SVGAGI. CDR3 size: 15 residues. With 5 bases clipped from V and 1 base from J, the junction kept 3 bases outside the gene matches. The CDR3 nucleotides are TGTGCCAGCAGTATCGGACTAGCGGGGTCCTACGAGCAGTACTTC. It codes for CASSIGLAGSYEQYF.

This chain joins TRBV27 and TRBJ2-7; D not certain. Germline-derived CDR1 and CDR2 are MNHEY and SMNVEV (reference sequence). The CDR3 runs to 13 residues. Trimming cost V 3 bases and J 7 bases, with 13 bases left between them. The CDR3 loop reads CASSLSYQLEQYF. The CDR3 DNA reads TGTGCCAGCAGTTTGTCTTATCAGCTGGAGCAGTACTTC.

The chain joins TRBV6-1 to TRBJ2-3; D is uncertain. The CDR3 runs 15 residues. Germline V CDR1 and CDR2: MNHNS, SASEGT. V lost 1 base and J lost 0, with 8 bases in between. The CDR3, as DNA: TGTGCCAGCAGTGAAGGCCCGGCCAGCACAGATACGCAGTATTTT. Protein sequence: CASSEGPASTDTQYF.